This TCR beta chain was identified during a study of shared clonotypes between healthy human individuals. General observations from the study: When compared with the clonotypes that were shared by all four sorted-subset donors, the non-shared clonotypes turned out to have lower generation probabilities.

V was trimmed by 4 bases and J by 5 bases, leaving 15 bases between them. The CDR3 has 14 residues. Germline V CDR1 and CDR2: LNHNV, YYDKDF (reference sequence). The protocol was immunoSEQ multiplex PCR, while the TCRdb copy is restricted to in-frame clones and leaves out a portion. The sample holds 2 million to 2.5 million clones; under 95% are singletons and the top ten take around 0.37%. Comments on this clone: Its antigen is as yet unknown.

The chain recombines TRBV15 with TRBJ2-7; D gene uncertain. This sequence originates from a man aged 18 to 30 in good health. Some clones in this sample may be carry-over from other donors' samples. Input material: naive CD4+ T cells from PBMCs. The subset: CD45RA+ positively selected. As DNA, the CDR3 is TGTGCCACCAGCAAAGTGGGCCTTAACCACGAGCAGTACTTC. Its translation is CATSKVGLNHEQYF.